This T cell receptor beta chain was obtained from a study of patients and donors after allogeneic stem cell transplantation. This clonotype was seen a few times. This CDR3 spans 14 amino acids. Germline V lookup: CDR1 SQVTM, CDR2 ANQGSEA. The V and J ends lost 6 bases and 2 bases respectively, with 13 bases between them. TCRdb redid the calling of the RT-PCR reads with MiXCR, one entry per CDR3 protein. The table has fewer than 500,000 distinct CDR3 sequences, 15% to 20% seen once; the top ten hold roughly 7%. The chain uses TRBV29-1 and TRBJ2-2; the D is unclear. The TCR was taken from a human donor who was either an allogeneic HSCT recipient or a stem cell or donor lymphocyte infusion donor (not recorded which). It is not recorded whose cells these are; they may come from a transplant donor. The source material was blood, either unsorted or a sorted T cell fraction (not recorded which). As DNA, the CDR3 is TGCAGCGTAACGATCGGGCCCAACACCGGGGAGCTGTTTTTT. It codes for CSVTIGPNTGELFF.